This T cell receptor beta chain was recovered during a study of blood T cell repertoires in COVID-19. Method: immunoSEQ multiplex PCR; TCRdb's copy keeps in-frame clones and lacks some. Of a few hundred thousand clones listed, 81% are singletons. J was trimmed by 6 bases and V by 2 bases; bases with no gene match: 15. CDR3 length: 18 residues. Germline CDR1 and CDR2: PRHDT and FYEKMQ (reference sequence). Sequenced sample: PBMCs or T cells enriched from blood (not recorded which). The chain recombines TRBV13 with TRBJ1-1, with 10 bases matching TRBD1. The TCR originated in a man between 35 and 55 years old who had recovered from COVID-19. The CDR3 DNA reads as TGTGCCAGCAGCTTACCAATCAAGGGACAGGGGACAATCGCTGAAGCTTTCTTT. Protein sequence: CASSLPIKGQGTIAEAFF.